The 2 T cell receptor beta chains below come from one sample, sequenced in a study of blood T cell repertoires in COVID-19. Only in-frame clones appear in the TCRdb table, and some are missing; sequencing was by immunoSEQ multiplex PCR. The sample holds 150,000 to 200,000 clones; more than 75% are singletons and the top ten take 2% to 2.5%. Material: peripheral blood. All receptors come from a man aged 45-60 years who had recovered from COVID-19.

The genes are TRBV2 and TRBJ2-1; no definite D call. V shed 1 base and J shed 5 bases, with 9 bases lying between them. The CDR3 has 14 residues. Germline lookup yields CDR1 SNHLY and CDR2 FYNNEI. The CDR3 sequence: CASSEEWLDNEQFF. DNA for the CDR3: TGTGCCAGCAGTGAAGAGTGGCTGGACAATGAGCAGTTCTTC.

The chain is built from TRBV19 and TRBJ2-7; perhaps TRBD2 as D (5 bases). V was cut by 5 bases and J by 4 bases, with 12 bases left in between. The germline CDR1 and CDR2 sequences are LNHDA and SQIVND (reference sequence). This CDR3 is 13 amino acids long. The CDR3 sequence: CASSGLASYEQYF. The CDR3 DNA sequence: TGTGCCAGTAGTGGCCTAGCTTCGTACGAGCAGTACTTC.